This TCR beta chain was retrieved from a study of blood T cell repertoires in COVID-19. As for the study in general: Samples of COVID-19 (acute and convalescent) were obtained from the United States, Italy and Spain. T cells, B-cell-depleted T cells, or PBMCs provided the cDNA or gDNA that served as material.

As handled by the study authors: By means of reference gene primer amplification, nucleated cell counts were estimated. Data came from immunoSEQ multiplex PCR; TCRdb stores just in-frame clones and leaves some out. V and J calls and clone size are those listed in that table; D and trimming were worked out from the DNA. Here the sample spans some 140,000 clones, about 85% being singletons. While infection was still active, Seattle patients were enrolled and then followed longitudinally. Per germline, CDR1 MNHEY and CDR2 SMNVEV (reference sequence). Between the trimmed V and J ends, which lost 4 bases and 2 bases, there was a span of 12 bases. This CDR3 spans 14 amino acids.

The chain links TRBV27 to TRBJ2-7; D perhaps matches TRBD2 (5 bases). The clonotype comes from a man between 60 and 75 years old with COVID-19, enrolled during active disease. The sequencing input was peripheral blood. The CDR3 region is CASSSEPGAYEQYF. The CDR3 DNA is TGTGCCAGCAGTTCGGAACCCGGGGCCTACGAGCAGTACTTC.